This entry lists 19 T cell receptor beta chains sequenced from one sample in a study of beta chain features in type 1 diabetes. Every bit of the isolated RNA underwent reverse transcription, so sequencing read expressed TCRB transcripts. Generated by immunoSEQ multiplex PCR, the TCRdb table keeps only in-frame clones and is missing some. The table records around 290,000 clones, approximately 8.1% of them present only once. Sequences were obtained from central memory CD4+ T cells from blood. The receptors shown here come from a woman aged 18-29 years in good health.

The table lists this clone with a few counts. The chain couples TRBV14 to TRBJ2-3; tentatively, D is TRBD1 (5 bases). V was shortened by 0 bases and J by 5 bases, with 15 bases between the two germline ends. The CDR3 sequence is 16 residues long. Germline V gives CDR1 SGHDN, CDR2 FVKESK. The CDR3 DNA sequence: TGTGCCAGCAGCCAAGAAAGGGGAACTTTCGGAGATACGCAGTATTTT. Amino acid sequence: CASSQERGTFGDTQYF.

This clone appeared a few times. The genes are TRBV19 and TRBJ1-1; TRBD1 matches 8 bases. There are 15 residues in the CDR3. The V gene's germline CDR1 is LNHDA and CDR2 SQIVND (reference sequence). V lost 7 bases, J lost 1 base, and 8 bases stayed unmatched. The CDR3 nucleotides read TGTGCCAGTAAGGGATTCGGGACAGGGAACACTGAAGCTTTCTTT. Translating it yields CASKGFGTGNTEAFF.

This clone came up many times. The gene calls are TRBV5-4 and TRBJ2-4, with D unclear. The length of the CDR3 is 15 residues. Germline CDR1 is SGHNT and CDR2 is YYREEE (reference sequence). V lost 4 bases, J lost 0 bases, and 11 bases lay in between. DNA of the CDR3: TGTGCCAGCAGCACCGACTCTCTAGCCAAAAACATTCAGTACTTC. This encodes CASSTDSLAKNIQYF.

V gene TRBV9 combines with J gene TRBJ2-5; tentatively, D is TRBD1 (6 bases). The CDR3 spans 16 residues. Germline V CDR1 and CDR2: SGDLS, YYNGEE. Trimming stripped 0 bases from V and 2 bases from J, with 14 bases between. DNA of the CDR3: TGTGCCAGCAGCGTAGGGGGGCCCCTTCCACAAGAGACCCAGTACTTC. Protein product: CASSVGGPLPQETQYF.

Only a few counts were recorded for this clone. This chain joins TRBV18 and TRBJ2-3; a weak D match, TRBD1 (5 bases). This CDR3 region has 14 residues. V lost 4 bases and J lost 0, with 8 bases in between. From germline, CDR1 is KGHSH and CDR2 LQKENI. The CDR3 here is CASSRRQSTDTQYF. As DNA, the CDR3 is TGTGCCAGCTCACGGAGACAGAGCACAGATACGCAGTATTTT.

This clone has a handful of counts. CDR3 in DNA: TGTGCCAGCTCACCCTTGGACGGGGGAACTGAAGCTTTCTTT. The encoded protein is CASSPLDGGTEAFF. The J gene is TRBJ1-1, the V gene TRBV18; D is possibly TRBD1 (5 bases). There are 14 residues in the CDR3. Germline lookup yields CDR1 KGHSH and CDR2 LQKENI. The V and J ends lost 3 bases and 5 bases respectively, with 13 bases between them.

The sample holds a few counts of this clone. The chain combines TRBV19 with TRBJ1-5; D may be TRBD1 (5 bases). Germline CDR1 and CDR2: LNHDA and SQIVND (reference sequence). Trimming removed 5 bases at V and 7 bases at J, with 15 bases between. The CDR3 is made up of 14 amino acids. CDR3 residues: CASSVEGNGQPQHF. CDR3 coding DNA: TGTGCCAGTAGTGTGGAGGGGAACGGCCAGCCCCAGCATTTT.

The V call is TRBV7-2, the J call TRBJ2-7; the D is unclear. The V gene's germline CDR1 is SGHTA and CDR2 FQGNSA. The CDR3 has 12 amino acids. V dropped 2 bases and J dropped 3 bases, with 5 bases sitting between them. CDR3 residues: CASSLRIYEQYF. CDR3 DNA: TGTGCCAGCAGCTTACGGATCTACGAGCAGTACTTC.

The rearrangement joins TRBV2 to TRBJ1-4, with 7 bases lining up with TRBD1. The CDR3 extends over 13 amino acids. The germline V gene has CDR1 SNHLY and CDR2 FYNNEI. J lost 8 bases, V lost 7 bases, and 7 bases had no gene match. CDR3 nucleotide sequence: TGTGCCAGCACAGGACAGGCTCGGGAAAAACTGTTTTTT. Translating gives CASTGQAREKLFF.

This clone was detected only a few times. The V call is TRBV12-5, the J call TRBJ2-7; 8 nucleotides agree with TRBD1. Looked up from germline, CDR1 is LGHNT and CDR2 is FRNRAP. The junction had 6 bases not matched to a gene; V was cut back by 6 bases and J by 2 bases. CDR3 length: 14 residues. CDR3 nucleotide sequence: TGTGCTAGTGGCATGACAGGGGCCCCCTACGAGCAGTACTTC. Amino acid sequence: CASGMTGAPYEQYF.

This chain connects TRBV9 to TRBJ2-3; D may match TRBD1 or TRBD2 (5 bases each). Germline V gene sequence: CDR1 SGDLS, CDR2 YYNGEE. The CDR3 sequence is 15 residues long. Trimming left V 0 bases short and J 5 bases short, with 13 bases between. The chain's CDR3 is CASSVAQGAGDTQYF. The CDR3 nucleotides are TGTGCCAGCAGCGTAGCTCAAGGGGCGGGAGATACGCAGTATTTT.

This clone occurred a few times. The V and J genes are TRBV7-9 and TRBJ2-4; TRBD1 or TRBD2 may be the D gene (5 bases each). Germline CDR1 and CDR2: SEHNR and FQNEAQ (reference sequence). The germline V and J ends were trimmed by 5 bases and 6 bases, with 11 bases remaining between them. This CDR3 spans 13 amino acids. The CDR3 region is CASSATGTNIQYF. The CDR3 coding sequence is TGTGCCAGCAGCGCAACCGGGACAAACATTCAGTACTTC.

The chain joins TRBV7-2 to TRBJ2-4, with D perhaps matching TRBD2 (6 bases). Trimming took off 1 base at V and 0 bases at J, with 13 bases between the two ends. Per germline, CDR1 SGHTA and CDR2 FQGNSA. The length of the CDR3 is 17 residues. This CDR3 reads CASSLVGGTRAKNIQYF. Written as DNA, the CDR3 is TGTGCCAGCAGCTTAGTTGGCGGGACCCGAGCCAAAAACATTCAGTACTTC.

The chain uses TRBV7-3 and TRBJ1-2; a weak D match, TRBD1 (6 bases). The CDR3 consists of 14 residues. V lost 5 bases and J lost 6, with 16 bases in between. Per the germline V gene, CDR1 is SGHTA and CDR2 is FQGTGA. The CDR3 DNA reads as TGTGCCAGCAGCCCGAGCCGGGACATTCATGGCTACACCTTC. Its translation is CASSPSRDIHGYTF.

This clone has a handful of counts. Other DNA sequences in this sample translate to the same CDR3. The rearrangement links TRBV29-1 to TRBJ2-3; 7 bases match TRBD2. The germline V gene has CDR1 SQVTM and CDR2 ANQGSEA. This CDR3 is 14 amino acids long. Trimming cost V 1 base and J 0 bases; bases outside gene matches: 1. CDR3 loop: CSVEGEGSTDTQYF. The CDR3 nucleotides are TGCAGCGTTGAAGGGGAGGGCAGCACAGATACGCAGTATTTT.

This clone was observed a handful of times. The rearrangement links TRBV18 to TRBJ2-1, with D possibly TRBD1 on 6 matching bases. The CDR3 is made up of 15 amino acids. V lost 4 bases and J 3 bases, leaving 13 bases between the germline ends. Germline assignment: CDR1 KGHSH and CDR2 LQKENI. The CDR3 sequence: CASSQDRSGYNEQFF. Here the CDR3 DNA reads TGTGCCAGCTCACAAGACAGGTCCGGCTACAATGAGCAGTTCTTC.

This clone was counted a few times. The V and J genes are TRBV5-6 and TRBJ2-5, with TRBD2 identical over 7 bases. CDR1 is SGHDT, CDR2 YYEEEE, per germline. This CDR3 comprises 13 residues. Trimming cost V 4 bases and J 3 bases; bases outside gene matches: 3. CDR3 in amino acids: CASSAGLKETQYF. CDR3 in DNA: TGTGCCAGCAGCGCGGGACTAAAAGAGACCCAGTACTTC.

There are a few counts of this clone. CDR3: CASSQSFRDNVSAPLEQETQYF. CDR3 bases: TGCGCCAGCAGTCAATCGTTCAGGGACAACGTCTCGGCCCCTCTTGAGCAAGAGACCCAGTACTTC. The chain recombines TRBV23-1 with TRBJ2-5; D possibly corresponds to TRBD1 (6 bases). TRBV23-1 is an open reading frame, and its role is uncertain. Trimming took 0 bases from V and 2 from J, leaving 31 bases between them. The CDR3 runs to 22 residues.

A few counts support this clone. The CDR3 reads CASRATGWGGYTF. The CDR3 coding sequence is TGTGCCAGCAGAGCGACAGGGTGGGGTGGCTACACCTTC. V is TRBV27 and J is TRBJ1-2; 7 nucleotides agree with TRBD1. The V gene's germline CDR1 is MNHEY and CDR2 SMNVEV (reference sequence). The ends lost 6 bases at V and 7 bases at J; junction bases unmatched: 8. The CDR3 is made up of 13 amino acids.